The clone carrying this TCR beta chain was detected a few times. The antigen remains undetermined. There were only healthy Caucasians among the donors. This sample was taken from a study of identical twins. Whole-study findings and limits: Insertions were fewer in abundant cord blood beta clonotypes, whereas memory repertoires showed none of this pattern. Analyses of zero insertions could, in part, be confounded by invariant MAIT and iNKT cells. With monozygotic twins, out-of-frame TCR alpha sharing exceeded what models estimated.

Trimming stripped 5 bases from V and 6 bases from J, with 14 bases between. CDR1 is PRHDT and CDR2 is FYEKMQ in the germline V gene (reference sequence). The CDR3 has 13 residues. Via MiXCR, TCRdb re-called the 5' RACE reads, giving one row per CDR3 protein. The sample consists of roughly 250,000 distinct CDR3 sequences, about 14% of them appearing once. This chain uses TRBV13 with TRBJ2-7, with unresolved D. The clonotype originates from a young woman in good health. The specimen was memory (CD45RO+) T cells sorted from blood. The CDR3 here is CASSPTPVGEQYF. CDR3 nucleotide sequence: TGTGCCAGCAGCCCAACGCCAGTAGGCGAGCAGTACTTC.